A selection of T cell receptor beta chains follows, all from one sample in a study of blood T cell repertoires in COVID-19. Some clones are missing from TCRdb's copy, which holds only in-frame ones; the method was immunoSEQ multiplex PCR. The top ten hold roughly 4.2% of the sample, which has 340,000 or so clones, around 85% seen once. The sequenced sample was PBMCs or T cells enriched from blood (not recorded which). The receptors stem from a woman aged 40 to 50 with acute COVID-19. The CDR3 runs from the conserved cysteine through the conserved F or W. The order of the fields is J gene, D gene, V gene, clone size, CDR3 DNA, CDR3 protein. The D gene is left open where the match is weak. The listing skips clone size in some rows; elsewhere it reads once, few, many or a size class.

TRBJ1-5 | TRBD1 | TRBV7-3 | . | TGTGCCAGCAGCTCAACAGGGGGATCCAATCAGCCCCAGCATTTT | CASSSTGGSNQPQHF
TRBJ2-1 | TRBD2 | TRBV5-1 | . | TGCGCCAGCAGCTTGGTTCCTAGCGGGGGCTACAATGAGCAGTTCTTC | CASSLVPSGGYNEQFF
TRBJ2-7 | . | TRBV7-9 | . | TGTGCCAGCAGCCCAACGGGAAGACTGAGAAGGGACGAGCAGTACTTC | CASSPTGRLRRDEQYF
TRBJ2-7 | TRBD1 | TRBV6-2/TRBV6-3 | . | TGTGCCAGCAGTTACATGAACAGGGGCTCGGACGAGCAGTACTTC | CASSYMNRGSDEQYF
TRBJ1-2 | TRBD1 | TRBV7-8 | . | TGTGCCAGCAGCCCCAGGACAGGGATGGGCTATGGCTACACCTTC | CASSPRTGMGYGYTF
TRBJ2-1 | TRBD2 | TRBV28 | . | TGTGCCAGCAGTTTACCGCCTAGCGGGGCATACAATGAGCAGTTCTTC | CASSLPPSGAYNEQFF
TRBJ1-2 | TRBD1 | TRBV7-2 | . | TGTGCCAGCAGCTTAGCCGGACAGGGGGCTCGTGGCTACACCTTC | CASSLAGQGARGYTF
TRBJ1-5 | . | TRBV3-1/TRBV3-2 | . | TGTGCCAGCAGCCAGGGGGCCGGTCAGCCCCAGCATTTT | CASSQGAGQPQHF
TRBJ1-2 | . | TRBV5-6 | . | TGTGCCAGCAGCTTGGCGTCAATTAGCTATGGCTACACCTTC | CASSLASISYGYTF
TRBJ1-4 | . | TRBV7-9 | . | TGTGCCAGCAGCTCAGGAGAGACAGGCTCTAATGAAAAACTGTTTTTT | CASSSGETGSNEKLFF
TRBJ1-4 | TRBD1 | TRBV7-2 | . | TGTGCCAGCAGCGGCGGACAGGGCTGGGAAAAACTGTTTTTT | CASSGGQGWEKLFF
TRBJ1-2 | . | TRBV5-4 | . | TGTGCCAGCAGCTTGGCAGGGAACTATGGCTACACCTTC | CASSLAGNYGYTF
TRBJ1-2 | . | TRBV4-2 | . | TGTGCCAGCAGCCAAGTAGGAGCTAACTATGGCTACACCTTC | CASSQVGANYGYTF
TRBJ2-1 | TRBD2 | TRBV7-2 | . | TGTGCCAGCAGATCAAGGGGCCTAGCGGGGGACTCCTACAATGAGCAGTTCTTC | CASRSRGLAGDSYNEQFF
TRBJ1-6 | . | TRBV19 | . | TGTGCCAGTAGTACCGTATCCTATAATTCACCCCTCCACTTT | CASSTVSYNSPLHF
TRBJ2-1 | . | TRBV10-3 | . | TGTGCCATCAGTGGGGGCAGCTCCTACAATGAGCAGTTCTTC | CAISGGSSYNEQFF
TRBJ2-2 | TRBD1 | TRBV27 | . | TGTGCCAGCAGTTACGCCGGGACAGGGGACACCGGGGAGCTGTTTTTT | CASSYAGTGDTGELFF
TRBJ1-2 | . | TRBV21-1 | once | TGTGCCAGCAGCCTCCAGAGGACAGGGGCACTTTCCTATGGCTACACCTTC | CASSLQRTGALSYGYTF
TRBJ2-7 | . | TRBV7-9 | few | TGTGCCAGCAGCTTGGAGGGGGCAGGGCCCTACGAGCAGTACTTC | CASSLEGAGPYEQYF
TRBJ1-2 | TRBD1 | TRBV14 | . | TGTGCCAGCAGCCCGGTGACAGGGGCTTATGGCTACACCTTC | CASSPVTGAYGYTF
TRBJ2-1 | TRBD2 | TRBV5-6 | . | TGTGCCAGCAGCTTGGCATCTAGCGGGAGCTACAATGAGCAGTTCTTC | CASSLASSGSYNEQFF
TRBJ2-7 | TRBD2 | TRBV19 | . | TGTGCCAGTAGTCCGGGACTAGCGGTGCTCAGCTCCTACGAGCAGTACTTC | CASSPGLAVLSSYEQYF
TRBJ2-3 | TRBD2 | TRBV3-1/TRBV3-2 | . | TGTGCCAGCAGCCTACTTGGGGGGGGAGGCACAGATACGCAGTATTTT | CASSLLGGGGTDTQYF
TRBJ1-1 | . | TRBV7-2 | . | TGTGCCAGCAGCCAGGGTCTGATTCAAAACACTGAAGCTTTCTTT | CASSQGLIQNTEAFF
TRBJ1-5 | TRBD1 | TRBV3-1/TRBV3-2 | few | TGTGCCAGCAGCCAAGGGACAGGGGGAATTGGGAGCAATCAGCCCCAGCATTTT | CASSQGTGGIGSNQPQHF
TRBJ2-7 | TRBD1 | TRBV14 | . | TGTGCCAGCAGCCAAGCTTGGACAGGTACCTACGAGCAGTACTTC | CASSQAWTGTYEQYF
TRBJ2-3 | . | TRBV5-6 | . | TGTGCCAGCAGCTTGACAGGGCGGGATACGCAGTATTTT | CASSLTGRDTQYF
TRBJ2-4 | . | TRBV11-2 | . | TGTGCCAGCAGCTTAGGCCGCCCAGGCGAACTAGCCAAAAACATTCAGTACTTC | CASSLGRPGELAKNIQYF
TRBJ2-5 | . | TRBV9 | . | TGTGCCAGCAGCTTAAGACAGCAAGAGACCCAGTACTTC | CASSLRQQETQYF
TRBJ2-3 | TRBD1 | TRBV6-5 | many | TGTGCCAGCAGTTCAGCAGGGGGCCTGTCAGATACGCAGTATTTT | CASSSAGGLSDTQYF
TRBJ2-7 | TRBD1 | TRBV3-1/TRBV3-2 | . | TGTGCCAGCAGCCAAGAAGCAAGGGGGCCCCAAGCCCTCTACGAGCAGTACTTC | CASSQEARGPQALYEQYF
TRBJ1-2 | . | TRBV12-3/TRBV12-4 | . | TGTGCCAGCAGGAACTCTTATGGGCCCGGCTACACCTTC | CASRNSYGPGYTF
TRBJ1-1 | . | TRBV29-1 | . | TGCAGCGTTGAGTCCCTCTACGGCACTGAAGCTTTCTTT | CSVESLYGTEAFF
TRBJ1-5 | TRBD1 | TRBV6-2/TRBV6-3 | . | TGTGCCAGCAGTTACTCCGACAGGGTTAATCAGCCCCAGCATTTT | CASSYSDRVNQPQHF
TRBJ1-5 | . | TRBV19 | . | TGTGCCAGTAGTATGGGGCAGGGTTTCAATCAGCCCCAGCATTTT | CASSMGQGFNQPQHF
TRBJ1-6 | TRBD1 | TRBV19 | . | TGTGCCAGTAGTCGACAGGGTGCATCTGATTCACCCCTCCACTTT | CASSRQGASDSPLHF